What follows are 30 T cell receptor beta chains derived from one specimen sequenced in a study of Ad26.COV2.S vaccination and SARS-CoV-2 variants. The table came from immunoSEQ multiplex PCR; TCRdb's copy has only in-frame clones and leaves some out. The data show some 340,000 clones, with around four fifths seen just once and 2% to 2.5% held by the top ten. As to treatment: 15 to 20 received Ad26.COV2.S at low or high dose, single or two shots; 5 received placebo; per-sample allocation not given. Sampling was done on day 63 after the first vaccine or placebo injection. Source: peripheral blood, taken in a trial of Ad26.COV2.S vaccine versus placebo. Receptors originate from a person between 18 and 60 years old who received the Ad26.COV2.S COVID-19 vaccine or a placebo.

This clone was found a few times. The chain couples TRBV18 to TRBJ2-4, with 9 positions matching TRBD1. The ends lost 0 bases at V and 7 bases at J; junction bases unmatched: 10. The CDR3 loop spans 17 amino acids. In germline, CDR1 is KGHSH, CDR2 LQKENI. The CDR3 region is CASSPPSGQGNGNIQYF. In nucleotides, the CDR3 is TGTGCCAGCTCACCACCGTCCGGACAGGGGAACGGGAACATTCAGTACTTC.

This clone was seen only once. The gene calls are TRBV7-6 and TRBJ2-6; D is unresolved. CDR1 is SGHVS, CDR2 FNYEAQ, per germline. The CDR3 sequence is 14 residues long. V shed 1 base and J shed 4 bases, with 5 bases lying between them. The CDR3 sequence: CASSLVSGANVLTF. For the CDR3, the DNA is TGTGCCAGCAGCTTAGTCTCCGGGGCCAACGTCCTGACTTTC.

This clone has at least ten counts. The V and J genes are TRBV19 and TRBJ2-7; D is possibly TRBD1 or TRBD2 (6 bases each). The CDR3 consists of 15 residues. Germline CDR1 and CDR2: LNHDA and SQIVND (reference sequence). V was shortened by 5 bases and J by 0 bases, with 14 bases between the two germline ends. CDR3: CASSSRQEGSYEQYF. The DNA of the CDR3 is TGTGCCAGTAGTTCCCGACAGGAGGGCTCCTACGAGCAGTACTTC. Looking up the rest from reference TRBV19 and TRBJ2-7 gives the full variable domain: DGGITQSPKYLFRKEGQNVTLSCEQNLNHDAMYWYRQDPGQGLRLIYYSQIVNDFQKGDIAEGYSVSREKKESFPLTVTSAQKNPTAFYLCASSSRQEGSYEQYFGPGTRLTVT.

This clone occurred a few times. V is TRBV2 and J is TRBJ2-7, with 11 bases aligning to TRBD1. From germline, CDR1 is SNHLY and CDR2 FYNNEI. J gave up 5 bases and V 6 bases, and 3 bases lay outside the gene matches. The CDR3 consists of 13 residues. The CDR3 loop is CASSWGQGDEQYF. CDR3 sequence (DNA): TGTGCCAGCAGCTGGGGACAGGGGGACGAGCAGTACTTC.

V is TRBV27 and J is TRBJ2-3; perhaps TRBD1 as D (6 bases). The CDR3 is 15 amino acids. Germline V gives CDR1 MNHEY, CDR2 SMNVEV (reference sequence). V lost 4 bases, J lost 0 bases, and 11 bases lay in between. The CDR3 loop reads CASSSRGSSTDTQYF. The CDR3, as DNA: TGTGCCAGCAGTTCCAGGGGTAGTAGCACAGATACGCAGTATTTT.

The V call is TRBV11-2, the J call TRBJ2-7; either TRBD1 or TRBD2 may fit D (5 bases each). Germline assignment: CDR1 SGHAT and CDR2 FQNNGV. There are 13 residues in the CDR3. The ends were cut back, 9 bases at V and 2 bases at J, with 14 bases in the middle. CDR3 in DNA: TGTGCCAGTGGGGCGGGCCCACCCTACGAGCAGTACTTC. The encoded protein is CASGAGPPYEQYF. The whole variable domain, filled in from reference TRBV11-2 and TRBJ2-7, reads EAGVAQSPRYKIIEKRQSVAFWCNPISGHATLYWYQQILGQGPKLLIQFQNNGVVDDSQLPKDRFSAERLKGVDSTLKIQPAKLEDSAVYLCASGAGPPYEQYFGPGTRLTVT.

The CDR3 DNA follows: TGTGCCACCAGTGATCGACAGGGGGCCCCGATGAACACTGAAGCTTTCTTT. As protein: CATSDRQGAPMNTEAFF. The chain combines TRBV24-1 with TRBJ1-1, with 10 positions matching TRBD1. Germline-derived CDR1 and CDR2 are KGHDR and SFDVKD. The CDR3 totals 17 residues. The V gene end was trimmed by 3 bases and the J gene end by 0 bases; junction bases not matched to a gene: 6.

The table lists this clone with a few counts. This chain joins TRBV19 and TRBJ2-3, with 7 nucleotides matching TRBD1. Per germline, CDR1 LNHDA and CDR2 SQIVND (reference sequence). This CDR3 spans 16 amino acids. The V and J ends lost 3 bases and 0 bases, in that order; junction bases with no gene match: 6. The CDR3, as DNA: TGTGCCAGTAGTATTTCGTACAGGGGTAGCACAGATACGCAGTATTTT. It codes for CASSISYRGSTDTQYF.

This chain connects TRBV9 to TRBJ2-1; D not certain. Germline V gene lookup returns CDR1 SGDLS and CDR2 YYNGEE. This CDR3 has 12 residues. V lost 0 bases and J 15 bases, leaving 13 bases between the germline ends. The DNA of the CDR3 is TGTGCCAGCAGCGTAGCACCCTTCCCGCTGTTCTTC. Protein sequence: CASSVAPFPLFF.

The genes are TRBV28 and TRBJ1-2, with 8 nucleotides matching TRBD1. The CDR3 is made up of 15 amino acids. Germline V CDR1 and CDR2: MDHEN, SYDVKM. The V segment lost 3 bases and the J segment 7 bases; nucleotides outside the gene matches: 10. For the CDR3, the DNA is TGTGCCAGCAGTTTTCAAGGACAGGGACAAAGTGGCTACACCTTC. Its translation: CASSFQGQGQSGYTF.

This chain links TRBV3-1 (or the pseudogene TRBV3-2) with TRBJ2-2; TRBD1 agrees at 11 bases. The CDR3 is 15 residues long. Germline CDR1 reads LGHDT; CDR2 reads YNNKEL (reference sequence). V was clipped by 3 bases and J by 5 bases; unmatched bases: 2. In DNA form, the CDR3 reads TGTGCCAGCAGCCAGGGGGACAGGGGGACCGGGGAGCTGTTTTTT. Translating gives CASSQGDRGTGELFF.

In its sample, this clone was seen a few times. The J gene is TRBJ2-1, the V gene TRBV7-2; D gene ambiguous. Per germline, CDR1 SGHTA and CDR2 FQGNSA. V was cut by 0 bases and J by 9 bases, with 15 bases left in between. The CDR3 has 15 amino acids. The CDR3 reads CASSLAGAFTGEQFF. The CDR3 DNA follows: TGTGCCAGCAGCTTAGCGGGCGCCTTTACGGGTGAGCAGTTCTTC.

The chain joins TRBV7-8 to TRBJ1-2; perhaps TRBD1 as D (5 bases). Per the germline V gene, CDR1 is SGHVS and CDR2 is FQNEAQ. This CDR3 region has 14 residues. Trimming took 2 bases from V and 3 from J, leaving 10 bases between them. The CDR3 spells CASSLRGRDYGYTF. The CDR3 DNA follows: TGTGCCAGCAGCTTAAGGGGACGGGACTATGGCTACACCTTC.

The chain joins TRBV6-2 or TRBV6-3 to TRBJ1-5; D is unclear. This CDR3 has 15 residues. V lost 6 bases, J lost 0 bases, and 12 bases lay in between. CDR1 MNHEY and CDR2 SVGEGT come from the germline V gene. CDR3 residues: CASSLEHYSNQPQHF. The CDR3 coding sequence is TGTGCCAGCAGCCTCGAACACTATAGCAATCAGCCCCAGCATTTT.

Note on this clone: A read error may produce the germline difference seen at one junction end. The chain is built from TRBV6-1 and TRBJ1-5; D not certain. CDR3 length: 15 residues. Germline loops: CDR1 MNHNS, CDR2 SASEGT. The CDR3, as DNA: TGCGCCAGCAGTGAACTTCGGGCCCCCGGTCAGCCCCAGCATTTT. This sequence encodes CASSELRAPGQPQHF.

The chain recombines TRBV7-9 with TRBJ1-5; no clear D gene. Between the trimmed V and J ends, which lost 5 bases and 4 bases, there was a span of 15 bases. The germline V gene encodes CDR1 SEHNR and CDR2 FQNEAQ (reference sequence). CDR3 size: 15 residues. The CDR3: CASSHGRMGNQPQHF. CDR3 DNA sequence: TGTGCCAGCAGCCACGGCCGGATGGGGAATCAGCCCCAGCATTTT.

In its sample, this clone was seen once. The chain employs TRBV11-2 and TRBJ2-3; D ambiguous. The germline gives CDR1 SGHAT, CDR2 FQNNGV. V gave up 3 bases and J gave up 1 base, with 8 bases separating them. The CDR3 runs to 14 residues. The CDR3 loop is CASSFDGGTDTQYF. In nucleotides, the CDR3 is TGTGCCAGCAGCTTCGACGGCGGCACAGATACGCAGTATTTT.

The chain couples TRBV5-1 to TRBJ2-7; D not certain. Between the trimmed V and J ends, which lost 0 bases and 9 bases, there was a span of 13 bases. The CDR3 length is 13 residues. Germline loops: CDR1 SGHRS, CDR2 YFSETQ. This CDR3 reads CASSLAGASGQYF. CDR3 bases: TGCGCCAGCAGCTTGGCCGGAGCCTCCGGGCAGTACTTC.

The table lists this clone with a count of one. The CDR3 DNA follows: TGTGCCAGCAGTTTATGGGACGAGCAGTACTTC. It yields the protein CASSLWDEQYF. This sequence joins TRBV28 and TRBJ2-7; the D is unclear. Germline CDR1 MDHEN, CDR2 SYDVKM. This CDR3 has 11 residues. Trimming removed 0 bases from V and 5 bases from J, with 2 bases in between.

The CDR3 protein is CASRGTPYSNQPQHF. In DNA, the CDR3 is TGTGCCAGCAGGGGGACACCTTATAGCAATCAGCCCCAGCATTTT. The chain couples TRBV28 to TRBJ1-5, with D perhaps matching TRBD1 (6 bases). The CDR3 is 15 amino acids. Deletions cut 6 bases from V and 0 bases from J, with 12 bases between. Germline loops: CDR1 MDHEN, CDR2 SYDVKM.

This chain uses TRBV11-2 with TRBJ2-1; no clear D. With 1 base removed from V and 12 bases from J, the gap between germline ends came to 10 bases. The CDR3 contains 12 residues. Germline loops: CDR1 SGHAT, CDR2 FQNNGV. The CDR3 bases are TGTGCCAGCAGCTTAGGCCCCTCAGGGCAGTTCTTC. Translation: CASSLGPSGQFF.

The rearrangement links TRBV19 to TRBJ1-5; D perhaps matches TRBD1 (6 bases). The CDR3 contains 17 residues. CDR1 LNHDA and CDR2 SQIVND come from the germline V gene (reference sequence). V lost 11 bases to trimming and J lost 0 bases, with 23 bases between them. CDR3 bases: TGTGCCGCCCCGGGACACGCCGCTCGGGGTAGCAATCAGCCCCAGCATTTT. This sequence encodes CAAPGHAARGSNQPQHF.

The chain employs TRBV10-2 and TRBJ2-7; no clear D. Germline V lookup: CDR1 WSHSY, CDR2 SAAADI. V was cut by 4 bases and J by 3 bases, with 10 bases left in between. This CDR3 has 13 residues. CDR3 region: CASSADTDYEQYF. Written as DNA, the CDR3 is TGCGCCAGCAGTGCCGACACCGACTACGAGCAGTACTTC.

The V gene is TRBV11-3, the J gene TRBJ2-3; D might be TRBD2 (6 bases). Trimming left V 3 bases short and J 0 bases short, with 10 bases between. From germline, CDR1 is SGHNT and CDR2 YENEEA. The CDR3 is 15 residues long. CDR3: CASSLAGTSTDTQYF. CDR3 DNA: TGTGCCAGCAGCTTGGCAGGGACTAGCACAGATACGCAGTATTTT.

This clone has just a few counts. The V and J genes are TRBV5-1 and TRBJ2-3, with 8 bases fitting TRBD1. The V gene's germline CDR1 is SGHRS and CDR2 YFSETQ. The junction had 7 bases not matched to a gene; V was cut back by 4 bases and J by 6 bases. The CDR3 is 14 residues long. CDR3 nucleotides: TGCGCCAGCAGCCGGGACAGGAAGTCCGATACGCAGTATTTT. Encoded protein: CASSRDRKSDTQYF.

V and J are TRBV19 and TRBJ1-2; 7 bases align to TRBD1. V lost 7 bases and J lost 2; bases outside the gene matches: 16. Germline assignment: CDR1 LNHDA and CDR2 SQIVND (reference sequence). The CDR3 spans 17 residues. The CDR3 loop reads CASKINVLQGPNYGYTF. The CDR3 nucleotides read TGTGCCAGTAAGATTAACGTTTTACAGGGGCCGAACTATGGCTACACCTTC. The whole variable domain, filled in from reference TRBV19 and TRBJ1-2, reads DGGITQSPKYLFRKEGQNVTLSCEQNLNHDAMYWYRQDPGQGLRLIYYSQIVNDFQKGDIAEGYSVSREKKESFPLTVTSAQKNPTAFYLCASKINVLQGPNYGYTFGSGTRLTVV.

The chain uses TRBV28 and TRBJ2-3; 7 bases line up with TRBD1. V dropped 7 bases and J dropped 6; count of bases not matched to a gene: 13. The germline V gene has CDR1 MDHEN and CDR2 SYDVKM. The CDR3 has 15 residues. The CDR3 is CASTNMHGQADTQYF. CDR3 coding DNA: TGTGCCAGCACCAACATGCACGGACAGGCGGATACGCAGTATTTT.

In this sample, this clone turned up a few times. The genes are TRBV2 and TRBJ2-2; 8 positions agree with TRBD2. V shed 9 bases, J shed 7 bases, and the junction held 13 bases outside the gene matches. The germline gives CDR1 SNHLY, CDR2 FYNNEI. The CDR3 runs 15 residues. This CDR3 is CARQGETGGNGELFF. In DNA form, the CDR3 reads TGTGCCAGGCAAGGCGAGACGGGAGGGAACGGGGAGCTGTTTTTT.

The rearrangement joins TRBV9 to TRBJ2-3; 9 bases line up with TRBD2. Germline loops: CDR1 SGDLS, CDR2 YYNGEE. J gave up 6 bases and V 10 bases, and 6 bases lay outside the gene matches. The CDR3 is made up of 12 amino acids. The CDR3 nucleotides are TGTGCCGGACTAGCGCCCCACGATACGCAGTATTTT. This sequence encodes CAGLAPHDTQYF.

This CDR3 reads CSAVLWDMNTEAFF. DNA of the CDR3: TGCAGCGCCGTGCTTTGGGACATGAACACTGAAGCTTTCTTT. The V gene is TRBV29-1, the J gene TRBJ1-1, with D possibly being TRBD1 (6 bases). Trimming left V 7 bases short and J 0 bases short, with 15 bases between. The length of the CDR3 is 14 residues. Germline values: CDR1 SQVTM, CDR2 ANQGSEA.